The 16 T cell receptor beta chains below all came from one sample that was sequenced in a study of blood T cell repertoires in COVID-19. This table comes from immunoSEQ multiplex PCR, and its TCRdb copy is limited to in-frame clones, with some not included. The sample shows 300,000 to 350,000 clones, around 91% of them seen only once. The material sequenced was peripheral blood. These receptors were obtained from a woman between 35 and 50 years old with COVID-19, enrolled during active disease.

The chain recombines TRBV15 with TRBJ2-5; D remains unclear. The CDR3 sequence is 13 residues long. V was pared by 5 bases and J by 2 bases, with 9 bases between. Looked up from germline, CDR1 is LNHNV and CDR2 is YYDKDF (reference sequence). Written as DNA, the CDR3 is TGTGCCACCAGCCCGCCAGGTCAAGAGACCCAGTACTTC. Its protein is CATSPPGQETQYF.

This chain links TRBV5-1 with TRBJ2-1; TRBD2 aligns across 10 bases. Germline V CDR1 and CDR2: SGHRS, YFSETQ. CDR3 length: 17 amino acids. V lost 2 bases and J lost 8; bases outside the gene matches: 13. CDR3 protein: CASSLRTSGASRDEQFF. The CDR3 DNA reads TGCGCCAGCAGCTTAAGAACTAGCGGGGCTAGTAGGGATGAGCAGTTCTTC.

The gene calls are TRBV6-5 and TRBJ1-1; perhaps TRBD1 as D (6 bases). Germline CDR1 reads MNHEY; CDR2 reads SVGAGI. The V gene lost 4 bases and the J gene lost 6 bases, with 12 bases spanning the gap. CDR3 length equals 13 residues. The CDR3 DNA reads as TGTGCCAGCAGTTCTTTAACAGGGTCTGAAGCTTTCTTT. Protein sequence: CASSSLTGSEAFF.

The CDR3 spells CASSPMREGVKNTEAFF. DNA for the CDR3: TGCGCCAGCAGCCCCATGCGCGAGGGGGTTAAGAACACTGAAGCTTTCTTT. The chain is built from TRBV4-3 and TRBJ1-1; tentative D call: TRBD1 (6 bases). This CDR3 has 17 residues. In germline, CDR1 is LGHNA, CDR2 YSLEER. Trimming removed 4 bases from V and 1 base from J, with 19 bases in between.

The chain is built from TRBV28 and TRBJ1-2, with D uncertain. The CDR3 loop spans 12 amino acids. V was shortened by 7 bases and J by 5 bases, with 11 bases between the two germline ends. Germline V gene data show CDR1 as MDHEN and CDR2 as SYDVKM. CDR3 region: CASTTEGYGYTF. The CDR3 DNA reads TGTGCCAGCACCACTGAGGGATATGGCTACACCTTC.

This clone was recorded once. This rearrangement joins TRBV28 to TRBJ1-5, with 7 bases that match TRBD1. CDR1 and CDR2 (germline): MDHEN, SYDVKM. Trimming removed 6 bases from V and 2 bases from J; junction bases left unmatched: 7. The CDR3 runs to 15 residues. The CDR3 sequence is CASRQQGSGNQPQHF. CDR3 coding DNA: TGTGCCAGCAGGCAACAGGGGAGTGGCAATCAGCCCCAGCATTTT.

The CDR3: CASSPFSYEQYF. CDR3 sequence (DNA): TGTGCCAGCAGTCCCTTCTCCTACGAGCAGTACTTC. This chain links TRBV28 with TRBJ2-7; no clear D gene. Trimming pared 5 bases from V and 0 bases from J, leaving 5 bases between. Germline V lookup: CDR1 MDHEN, CDR2 SYDVKM. The CDR3 is 12 residues long.

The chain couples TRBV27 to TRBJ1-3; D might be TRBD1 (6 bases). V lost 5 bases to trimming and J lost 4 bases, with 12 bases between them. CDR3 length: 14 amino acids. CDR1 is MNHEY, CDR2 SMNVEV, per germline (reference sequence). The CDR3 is CASSGGNRGNTIYF. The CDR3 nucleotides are TGTGCCAGCAGTGGGGGCAACAGGGGAAACACCATATATTTT.

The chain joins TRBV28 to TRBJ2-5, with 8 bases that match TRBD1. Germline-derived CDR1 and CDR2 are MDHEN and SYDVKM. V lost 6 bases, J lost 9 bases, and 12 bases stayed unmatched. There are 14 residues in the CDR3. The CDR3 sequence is CASSLDRVVQSQYF. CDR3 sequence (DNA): TGTGCCAGCAGCCTGGACAGGGTGGTTCAGTCCCAGTACTTC. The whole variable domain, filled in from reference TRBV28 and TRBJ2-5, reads DVKVTQSSRYLVKRTGEKVFLECVQDMDHENMFWYRQDPGLGLRLIYFSYDVKMKEKGDIPEGYSVSREKKERFSLILESASTNQTSMYLCASSLDRVVQSQYFGPGTRLLVL.

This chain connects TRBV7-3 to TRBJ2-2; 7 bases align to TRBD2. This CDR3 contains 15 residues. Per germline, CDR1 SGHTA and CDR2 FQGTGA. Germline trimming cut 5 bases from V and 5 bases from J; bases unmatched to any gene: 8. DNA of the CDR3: TGTGCCAGCAGCCTAGGCGGGAGAGATACCGGGGAGCTGTTTTTT. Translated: CASSLGGRDTGELFF.

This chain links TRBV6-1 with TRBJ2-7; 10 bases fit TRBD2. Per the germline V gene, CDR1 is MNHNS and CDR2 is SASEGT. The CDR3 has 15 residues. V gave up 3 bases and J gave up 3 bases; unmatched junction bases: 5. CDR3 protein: CASSEPGLASYEQYF. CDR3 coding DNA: TGTGCCAGCAGTGAGCCGGGACTAGCGAGCTACGAGCAGTACTTC.

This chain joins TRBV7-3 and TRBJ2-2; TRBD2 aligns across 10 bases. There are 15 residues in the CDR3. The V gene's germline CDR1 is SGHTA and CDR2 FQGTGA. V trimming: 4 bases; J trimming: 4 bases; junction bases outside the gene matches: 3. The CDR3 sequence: CASSSIAGGTGELFF. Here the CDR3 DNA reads TGTGCCAGCAGCTCCATAGCGGGAGGCACCGGGGAGCTGTTTTTT. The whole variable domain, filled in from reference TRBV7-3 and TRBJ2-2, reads GAGVSQTPSNKVTEKGKYVELRCDPISGHTALYWYRQSLGQGPEFLIYFQGTGAADDSGLPNDRFFAVRPEGSVSTLKIQRTERGDSAVYLCASSSIAGGTGELFFGEGSRLTVL.

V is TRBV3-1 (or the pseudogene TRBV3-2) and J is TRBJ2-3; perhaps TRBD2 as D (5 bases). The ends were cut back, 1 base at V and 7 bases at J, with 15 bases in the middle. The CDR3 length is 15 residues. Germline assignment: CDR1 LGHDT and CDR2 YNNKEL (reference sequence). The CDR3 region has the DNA TGTGCCAGCAGCCAAGCCGGGGAGCCCGGGAATACGCAGTATTTT. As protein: CASSQAGEPGNTQYF.

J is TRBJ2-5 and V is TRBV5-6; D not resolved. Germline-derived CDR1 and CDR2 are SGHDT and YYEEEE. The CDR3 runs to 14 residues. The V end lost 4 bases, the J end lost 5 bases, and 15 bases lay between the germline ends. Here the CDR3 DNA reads TGTGCCAGCAGCCCGGGTTCGCATTCGGAGACCCAGTACTTC. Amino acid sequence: CASSPGSHSETQYF.

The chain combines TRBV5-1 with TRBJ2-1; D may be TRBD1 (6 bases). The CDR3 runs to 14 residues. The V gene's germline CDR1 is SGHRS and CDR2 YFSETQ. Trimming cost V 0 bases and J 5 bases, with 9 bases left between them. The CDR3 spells CASSLGQVNNEQFF. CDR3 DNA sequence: TGCGCCAGCAGCTTGGGACAGGTAAACAATGAGCAGTTCTTC.

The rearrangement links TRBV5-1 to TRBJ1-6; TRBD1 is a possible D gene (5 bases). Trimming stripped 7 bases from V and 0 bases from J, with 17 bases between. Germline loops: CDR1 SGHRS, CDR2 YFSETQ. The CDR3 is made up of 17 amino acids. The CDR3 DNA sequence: TGCGCCAGCGCACCTCAGGGTTCCTTCTCCTATAATTCACCCCTCCACTTT. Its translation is CASAPQGSFSYNSPLHF.